The 23 T cell receptor beta chains below all came from one sample that was sequenced in a study of response to subunit inactivated influenza vaccine. TCRdb recomputed calls from the RT-PCR reads with MiXCR, one row per CDR3 protein. This sample yields 400,000 to 650,000 distinct CDR3 sequences, of which more than 7% are seen a single time; around 13% belongs to the top ten. Sequencing was performed on PBMCs from blood, taken 23 to 25 months after vaccination. These TCRs come from a man aged 50-75 years who received an inactivated influenza vaccine.

This chain uses TRBV4-3 with TRBJ2-7, with unresolved D. The CDR3 has 14 amino acids. Per germline, CDR1 LGHNA and CDR2 YSLEER. Trimming removed 4 bases from V and 6 bases from J, with 16 bases in between. The DNA for the CDR3 is TGCGCCAGCAGCCGTAAGACTCAGGCTCCCGAGCAGTACTTC. As protein: CASSRKTQAPEQYF.

This clonotype came up a few times. V usage is TRBV20-1 and J usage is TRBJ2-3; TRBD2 aligns across 12 bases. The CDR3 is made up of 19 amino acids. Germline CDR1 and CDR2: DFQATT and SNEGSKA (reference sequence). V was pared by 1 base and J by 0 bases, with 11 bases of the junction left unmatched. The CDR3 nucleotides are TGCAGTGCTAGAGTGGGACTAGCGGGTCCGCACGCTAGCACAGATACGCAGTATTTT. Translated: CSARVGLAGPHASTDTQYF.

This clonotype appeared a few times. This sequence joins TRBV5-1 and TRBJ2-3, with TRBD2 matching 11 bases. V dropped 9 bases and J dropped 3; count of bases not matched to a gene: 9. Germline-derived CDR1 and CDR2 are SGHRS and YFSETQ. This CDR3 has 15 residues. This chain's CDR3 is CATHLAGGSTDTQYF. The DNA for the CDR3 is TGCGCCACGCATCTAGCGGGAGGCTCAACAGATACGCAGTATTTT.

The sample holds a few counts of this clonotype. The genes are TRBV7-9 and TRBJ1-1; no firm D call. Trimming stripped 5 bases from V and 5 bases from J, with 6 bases between. This CDR3 has 11 residues. Germline V CDR1 and CDR2: SEHNR, FQNEAQ (reference sequence). The chain's CDR3 is CASSPSTEAFF. CDR3 bases: TGTGCCAGCAGCCCATCTACTGAAGCTTTCTTT. The complete variable domain, with remaining parts taken from reference TRBV7-9 and TRBJ1-1, reads DTGVSQNPRHKITKRGQNVTFRCDPISEHNRLYWYRQTLGQGPEFLTYFQNEAQLEKSRLLSDRFSAERPKGSFSTLEIQRTEQGDSAMYLCASSPSTEAFFGQGTRLTVV.

This clonotype was found many times. The V and J genes are TRBV20-1 and TRBJ2-2; D is possibly TRBD2 (5 bases). This CDR3 is 15 amino acids long. The germline V and J ends were trimmed by 3 bases and 3 bases, with 14 bases remaining between them. Per the germline V gene, CDR1 is DFQATT and CDR2 is SNEGSKA (reference sequence). The CDR3 loop reads CSASTGMTYTGELFF. In DNA form, the CDR3 reads TGCAGTGCTAGTACGGGGATGACTTACACCGGGGAGCTGTTTTTT.

CDR3 sequence: CASSYRSGPMGPLHF. The CDR3 bases are TGTGCCAGCTCCTACCGATCCGGCCCAATGGGACCCCTCCACTTT. V usage is TRBV6-1 and J usage is TRBJ1-6; no definite D call. CDR1 and CDR2 from the germline V gene are MNHNS and SASEGT. V was clipped by 8 bases and J by 12 bases, with 23 bases between them. The CDR3 sequence is 15 residues long.

The chain joins TRBV20-1 to TRBJ2-5, with TRBD1 as a possible D gene (6 bases). CDR3 length: 13 residues. The germline gives CDR1 DFQATT, CDR2 SNEGSKA (reference sequence). V dropped 4 bases and J dropped 7 bases, with 16 bases sitting between them. CDR3 coding DNA: TGCAGTGCTACGGGGACACTTAGGGGGACCCAGTACTTC. Protein product: CSATGTLRGTQYF.

This clonotype has at least ten counts. The chain employs TRBV7-9 and TRBJ2-1; TRBD2 might be the D (5 bases). V lost 10 bases, J lost 4 bases, and 17 bases lay in between. The CDR3 is 14 residues long. CDR1 is SEHNR and CDR2 is FQNEAQ in the germline V gene (reference sequence). CDR3 DNA: TGTGCCATCCCGTATGGACTCTCATACAATGAGCAGTTCTTC. Protein product: CAIPYGLSYNEQFF.

The rearrangement joins TRBV12-3 or TRBV12-4 to TRBJ2-5; 11 bases fit TRBD1. J lost 7 bases, V lost 4 bases, and 8 bases had no gene match. The CDR3 has 15 residues. DNA of the CDR3: TGTGCCAGCAGTTCTCCGGGACAGGGGGTCGTGACCCAGTACTTC. This encodes CASSSPGQGVVTQYF.

The rearrangement links TRBV27 to TRBJ2-5, with 9 bases matching TRBD2. Germline-derived CDR1 and CDR2 are MNHEY and SMNVEV (reference sequence). With V trimmed by 3 bases and J by 5 bases, 7 bases remained unmatched. This CDR3 comprises 15 residues. CDR3 in amino acids: CASSLGGRARETQYF. Written as DNA, the CDR3 is TGTGCCAGCAGTTTGGGCGGGAGGGCCCGGGAGACCCAGTACTTC.

This clonotype was picked up many times. CDR3: CASSYSPQGYEQYF. The CDR3 DNA reads TGTGCCAGCAGTTACTCCCCTCAGGGCTACGAGCAGTACTTC. This chain joins TRBV6-5 and TRBJ2-7; TRBD1 might be the D (5 bases). CDR3 length: 14 residues. V dropped 0 bases and J dropped 3 bases, with 9 bases sitting between them. The germline gives CDR1 MNHEY, CDR2 SVGAGI.

Many counts were recorded for this clonotype. The chain couples TRBV28 to TRBJ1-1, with 7 bases lining up with TRBD1. Germline CDR1 and CDR2: MDHEN and SYDVKM. The CDR3 sequence is 14 residues long. With 6 bases clipped from V and 4 bases from J, the junction kept 8 bases outside the gene matches. CDR3 residues: CASRIQGGGTEAFF. Written as DNA, the CDR3 is TGTGCCAGCAGAATCCAGGGGGGTGGCACTGAAGCTTTCTTT.

This clonotype occurred many times. CDR3 sequence: CSARRDTSLPGAFF. The CDR3, as DNA: TGCAGTGCTAGACGGGACACGTCCCTGCCTGGAGCTTTCTTT. The chain combines TRBV20-1 with TRBJ1-1; D may be TRBD1 (6 bases). The V gene lost 2 bases and the J gene lost 10 bases, with 20 bases spanning the gap. The CDR3 is made up of 14 amino acids. Germline CDR1 reads DFQATT; CDR2 reads SNEGSKA (reference sequence).

This clonotype has ten or more counts. This chain connects TRBV7-2 to TRBJ2-2; D call uncertain. This CDR3 region has 14 residues. The germline gives CDR1 SGHTA, CDR2 FQGNSA. The ends were cut back, 8 bases at V and 5 bases at J, with 15 bases in the middle. The CDR3 DNA reads TGTGCCAGCGCCTCCTTTTACGATACCGGGGAGCTGTTTTTT. It specifies CASASFYDTGELFF.

DNA of the CDR3: TGTGCCAGCAGCAACGGACAGGGGGCATCGAACACCATATATTTT. Protein: CASSNGQGASNTIYF. The chain is built from TRBV12-3 or TRBV12-4 and TRBJ1-3; 11 bases are a match to TRBD1. J was trimmed by 7 bases and V by 6 bases; bases with no gene match: 8. CDR3 size: 15 residues.

This clonotype was counted between two and nine times. V usage is TRBV20-1 and J usage is TRBJ1-5, with no clear D. CDR1 is DFQATT, CDR2 SNEGSKA, per germline (reference sequence). The CDR3 sequence is 15 residues long. V lost 0 bases, J lost 5 bases, and 14 bases lay in between. This CDR3 is CSARDPAAAYQPQHF. The CDR3 DNA sequence: TGCAGTGCTAGAGATCCCGCGGCAGCCTATCAGCCCCAGCATTTT.

CDR3 residues: CSVTPSTEAFF. DNA of the CDR3: TGCAGCGTTACTCCCAGCACTGAAGCTTTCTTT. V is TRBV29-1 and J is TRBJ1-1; no clear D. The germline V gene has CDR1 SQVTM and CDR2 ANQGSEA. With 5 bases removed from V and 4 bases from J, the gap between germline ends came to 8 bases. This CDR3 contains 11 residues.

The chain combines TRBV20-1 with TRBJ2-7, with D perhaps matching TRBD1 or TRBD2 (5 bases each). This CDR3 is 16 amino acids long. The V gene lost 2 bases and the J gene lost 6 bases, with 23 bases spanning the gap. Germline loops: CDR1 DFQATT, CDR2 SNEGSKA (reference sequence). CDR3 nucleotides: TGCAGTGCTAGATCGCTCTCAGGGTGGGGGAAAAGCGAGCAGTACTTC. It codes for CSARSLSGWGKSEQYF.

DNA of the CDR3: TGCAGCATAGCCTCTAGCGGGGGGAAGGATACGCAGTATTTT. Its protein product is CSIASSGGKDTQYF. The V call is TRBV29-1, the J call TRBJ2-3; 11 positions match TRBD2. The CDR3 sequence is 14 residues long. The germline V gene encodes CDR1 SQVTM and CDR2 ANQGSEA. Germline trimming cut 8 bases from V and 6 bases from J; bases unmatched to any gene: 10.

V usage is TRBV6-2 or TRBV6-3 and J usage is TRBJ2-2, with D possibly matching TRBD2 (6 bases). V dropped 0 bases and J dropped 8 bases, with 10 bases sitting between them. CDR3 length equals 14 residues. CDR1 is MNHEY, CDR2 SVGEGT, per germline. The CDR3 loop reads CASSYSAGLGELFF. The DNA of the CDR3 is TGTGCCAGCAGTTACTCGGCGGGGCTTGGGGAGCTGTTTTTT.

This clonotype was seen more than once but under ten times. CDR3 region: CASSTRDSNQPQHF. In nucleotides, the CDR3 is TGTGCCAGCAGCACCCGGGACAGTAATCAGCCCCAGCATTTT. The V call is TRBV5-5, the J call TRBJ1-5, with 7 bases matching TRBD1. Germline V gene sequence: CDR1 SGHKS, CDR2 YYEKEE (reference sequence). Losses at the gene ends were 4 bases for V and 4 bases for J; bases not matched to a gene: 5. CDR3 size: 14 residues. The full variable domain, with the rest looked up from reference TRBV5-5 and TRBJ1-5, is DAGVTQSPTHLIKTRGQQVTLRCSPISGHKSVSWYQQVLGQGPQFIFQYYEKEERGRGNFPDRFSARQFPNYSSELNVNALLLGDSALYLCASSTRDSNQPQHFGDGTRLSIL.

This clonotype was found many times. V is TRBV10-3 and J is TRBJ2-1, with 9 bases matching TRBD2. In germline, CDR1 is ENHRY, CDR2 SYGVKD. After removal of 6 bases from V and 5 bases from J, the junction contained 8 bases not matched to a gene. The CDR3 sequence is 15 residues long. In DNA form, the CDR3 reads TGTGCCATCAGGGTTCTAGCGGGAATCCACAATGAGCAGTTCTTC. This gives the protein CAIRVLAGIHNEQFF.

In its sample, this clonotype was seen many times. The chain carries TRBV7-2 and TRBJ1-2, with 8 bases identical to TRBD1. The CDR3 contains 15 residues. Germline lookup yields CDR1 SGHTA and CDR2 FQGNSA. V lost 3 bases, J lost 7 bases, and 10 bases stayed unmatched. CDR3 in DNA: TGTGCCAGCAGCTTTTCCTTTTCCGACAGGGGTGGCTACACCTTC. Its translation is CASSFSFSDRGGYTF.